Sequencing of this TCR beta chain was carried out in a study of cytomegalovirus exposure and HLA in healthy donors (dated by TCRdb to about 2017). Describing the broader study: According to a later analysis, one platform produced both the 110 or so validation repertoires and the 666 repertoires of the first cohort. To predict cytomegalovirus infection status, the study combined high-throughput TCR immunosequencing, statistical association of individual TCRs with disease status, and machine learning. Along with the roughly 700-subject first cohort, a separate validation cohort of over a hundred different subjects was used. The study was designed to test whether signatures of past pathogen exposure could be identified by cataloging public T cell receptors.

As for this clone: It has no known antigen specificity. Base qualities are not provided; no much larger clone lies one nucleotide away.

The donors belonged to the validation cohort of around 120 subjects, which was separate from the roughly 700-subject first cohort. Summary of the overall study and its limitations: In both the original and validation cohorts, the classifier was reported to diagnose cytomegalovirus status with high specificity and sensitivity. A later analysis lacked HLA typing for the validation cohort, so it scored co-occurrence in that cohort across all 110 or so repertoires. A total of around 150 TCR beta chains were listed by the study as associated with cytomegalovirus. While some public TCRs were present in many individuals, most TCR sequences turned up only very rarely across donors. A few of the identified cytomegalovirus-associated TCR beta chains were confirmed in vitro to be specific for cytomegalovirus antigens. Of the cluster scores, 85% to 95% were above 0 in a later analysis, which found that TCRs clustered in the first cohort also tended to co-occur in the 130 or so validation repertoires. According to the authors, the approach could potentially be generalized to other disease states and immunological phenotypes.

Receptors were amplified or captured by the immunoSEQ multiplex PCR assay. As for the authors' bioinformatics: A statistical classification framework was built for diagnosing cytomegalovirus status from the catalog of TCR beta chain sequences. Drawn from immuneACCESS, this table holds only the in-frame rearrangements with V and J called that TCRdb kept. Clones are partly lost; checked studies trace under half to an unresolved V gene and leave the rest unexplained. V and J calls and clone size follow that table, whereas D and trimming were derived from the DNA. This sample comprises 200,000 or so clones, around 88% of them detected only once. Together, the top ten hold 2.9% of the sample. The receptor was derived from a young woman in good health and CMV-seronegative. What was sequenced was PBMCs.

The CDR3 sequence is CASSSRATYEQYF. The DNA sequence is given as TGTGCCAGCAGTTCACGCGCAACCTACGAGCAGTACTTC. Here the chain combines TRBV27 and TRBJ2-7, with the D gene not confidently named. The CDR3 runs 13 amino acids, cysteine and phenylalanine included. Only the CDR3 part of the read is kept: 39 bases, read in frame from the first base. CDR1 and CDR2 are drawn from the germline V gene (reference sequence): MNHEY, SMNVEV. The V and J ends are trimmed by 4 bases and 2 bases, leaving 9 bases between them.